A single T cell receptor (beta chain) is shown here with its context. These data come from a study of blood T cell repertoires in COVID-19. Per the authors' pipeline: Cell counts per sample came from amplifying reference gene primers. TCRdb's table, derived via immunoSEQ multiplex PCR, lists solely in-frame clones and lacks some. V and J calls and clone size come straight from that table; D and trimming were deduced from the DNA. Of roughly 63,000 clones in the sample, around 91% were seen once. Sequencing was carried out using peripheral blood. This receptor was obtained from a man aged 45-65 years with acute or convalescent COVID-19.

CDR3 protein: CSGRDTTNYGYTF. For the CDR3, the DNA is TGCAGCGGCCGGGACACAACTAACTATGGCTACACCTTC. V is TRBV29-1 and J is TRBJ1-2; D might be TRBD1 (6 bases). V gave up 7 bases and J gave up 0 bases, with 12 bases separating them. The germline CDR1 and CDR2 sequences are SQVTM and ANQGSEA. The CDR3 spans 13 residues.